The entry that follows covers one T cell receptor beta chain sequence. One junction end disagrees with the germline gene, perhaps due to a read error. The data are from a study of T cells in Graves' hyperthyroidism and ophthalmopathy. Per the germline V gene, CDR1 is DFQATT and CDR2 is SNEGSKA (reference sequence). The CDR3 length is 14 residues. RNA transcripts were the template for amplifying TCR beta CDR3 regions. HTBI primers were used for first-round RT-PCR of the TCR CDR3. TCRdb called the multiplex PCR reads again in MiXCR, with one record for every CDR3 protein. The sample has hundreds of thousands of distinct CDR3 sequences, about 16% seen once; the top ten hold around 3.9%.

This receptor was identified in a woman in her thirties with Graves' hyperthyroidism. The genes are TRBV20-1 and TRBJ1-5, with TRBD1 matching 9 bases. Sequencing was done on a sample of blood. CDR3 in amino acids: CSASAGTGNQPRHF. CDR3 nucleotide sequence: TGCAGTGCTAGCGCCGGGACAGGGAATCAGCCCCGGCATTTT.